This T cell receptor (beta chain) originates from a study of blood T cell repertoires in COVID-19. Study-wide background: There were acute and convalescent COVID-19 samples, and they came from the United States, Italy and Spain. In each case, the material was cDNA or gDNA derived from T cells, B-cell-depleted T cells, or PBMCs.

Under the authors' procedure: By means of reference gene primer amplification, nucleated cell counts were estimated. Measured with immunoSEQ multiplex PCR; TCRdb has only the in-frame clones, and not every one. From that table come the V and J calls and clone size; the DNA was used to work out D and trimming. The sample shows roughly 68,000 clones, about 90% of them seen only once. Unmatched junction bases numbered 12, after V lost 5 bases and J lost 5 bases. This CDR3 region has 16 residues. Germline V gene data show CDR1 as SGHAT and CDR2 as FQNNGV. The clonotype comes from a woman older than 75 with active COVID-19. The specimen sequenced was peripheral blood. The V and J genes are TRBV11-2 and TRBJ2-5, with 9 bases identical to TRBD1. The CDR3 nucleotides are TGTGCCAGCAGCCCCGGGGGGACAGGGAGGGTTGAGACCCAGTACTTC. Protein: CASSPGGTGRVETQYF.